This entry concerns a single T cell receptor beta chain. The antigen remains undetermined. The V gene lost 5 bases and the J gene lost 4 bases, with 16 bases spanning the gap. The CDR3 consists of 15 residues. The data stem from a study of response to subunit inactivated influenza vaccine. Study-level points and caveats: Authors suggested few new T cells are recruited by each seasonal influenza vaccination.

TCRdb ran MiXCR on the RT-PCR reads and lists one entry per CDR3 protein. This sample has about 800,000 distinct CDR3 sequences, with 20% to 25% found just once. Sequencing was performed on PBMCs from blood, taken more than 4 days after vaccination. The gene calls are TRBV12-3 or TRBV12-4 and TRBJ2-3; either TRBD1 or TRBD2 may fit D (7 bases each). The sequence came from a man over 45 who received an inactivated influenza vaccine. The CDR3 DNA is TGTGCCAGCAGTCCAGGGGGGGGCTCGTCAGATACGCAGTATTTT. Its translation is CASSPGGGSSDTQYF.